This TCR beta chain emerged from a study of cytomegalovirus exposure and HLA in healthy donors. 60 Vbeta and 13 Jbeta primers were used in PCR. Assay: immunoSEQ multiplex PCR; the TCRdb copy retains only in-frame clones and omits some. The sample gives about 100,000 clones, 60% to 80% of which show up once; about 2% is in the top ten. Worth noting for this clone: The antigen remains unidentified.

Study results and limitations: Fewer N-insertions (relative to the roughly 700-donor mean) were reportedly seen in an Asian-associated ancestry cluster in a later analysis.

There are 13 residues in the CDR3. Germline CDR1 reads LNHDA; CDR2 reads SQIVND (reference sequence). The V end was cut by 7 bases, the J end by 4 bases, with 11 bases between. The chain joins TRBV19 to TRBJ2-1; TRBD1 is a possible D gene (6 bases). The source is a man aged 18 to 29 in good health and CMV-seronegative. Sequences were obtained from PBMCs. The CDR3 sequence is CASNQGSYNEQFF. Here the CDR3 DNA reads TGTGCCAGTAATCAGGGGAGTTACAATGAGCAGTTCTTC.